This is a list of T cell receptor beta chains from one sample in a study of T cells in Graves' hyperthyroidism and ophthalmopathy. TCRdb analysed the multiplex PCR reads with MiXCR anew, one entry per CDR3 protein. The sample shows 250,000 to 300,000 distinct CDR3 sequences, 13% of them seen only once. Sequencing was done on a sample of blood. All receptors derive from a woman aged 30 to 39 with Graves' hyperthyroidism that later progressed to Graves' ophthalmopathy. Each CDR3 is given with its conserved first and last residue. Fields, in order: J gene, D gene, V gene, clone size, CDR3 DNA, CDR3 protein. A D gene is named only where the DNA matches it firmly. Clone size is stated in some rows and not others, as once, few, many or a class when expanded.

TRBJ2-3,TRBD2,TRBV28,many,TGTGCCAGCAGATCTAGCGGGATAGGTTTTACAGATACGCAGTATTTT,CASRSSGIGFTDTQYF
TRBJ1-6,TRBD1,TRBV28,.,TGTGCCAGCAGTCAGCCGGGACAGTTATATTCACCCCTCCACTTT,CASSQPGQLYSPLHF
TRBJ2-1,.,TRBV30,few,TGTGCCTGGAGTATGATAAGGACAGTGACCGGGGGTGAGCAGTTCTTC,CAWSMIRTVTGGEQFF
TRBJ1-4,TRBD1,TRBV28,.,TGTGCCAGCTCGGGACAGAACAATGAAAAACTGTTTTTT,CASSGQNNEKLFF
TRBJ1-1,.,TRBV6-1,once,TGTGCCAGCAGACTCGGGACGGTACGTTGGCACACTGAAGCTTTCTTT,CASRLGTVRWHTEAFF
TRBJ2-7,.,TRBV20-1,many,TGCAGTGCTAGTTGGGGGATCTACGAGCAGTACTTC,CSASWGIYEQYF
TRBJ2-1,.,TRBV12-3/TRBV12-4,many,TGTGCCAGCAGGACGACTAGTTGGGAGCAGTTCTTC,CASRTTSWEQFF
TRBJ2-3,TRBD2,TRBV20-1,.,TGCAGTGCTTGGACTAGCGGGAGCGCCACTAGCACAGATACGCAGTATTTT,CSAWTSGSATSTDTQYF
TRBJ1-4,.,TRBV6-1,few,TGTGCCAGCACCGGACAGTCCCTTAATGAAAAACTGTTTTTT,CASTGQSLNEKLFF
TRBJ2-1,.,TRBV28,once,TGTGCCAGCAGTTCCTCAGGACTCTTCTTGACTATGTACAATGAGCAGTTCTTC,CASSSSGLFLTMYNEQFF
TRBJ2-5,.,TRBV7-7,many,TGTGCTAGCAGCTTAGACTTGACGGAGACCCAGTACTTC,CASSLDLTETQYF
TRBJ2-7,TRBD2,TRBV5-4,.,TGTGCCAGCAGCCCTACCCCGGGACTAGCGAACGAGCAGTACTTC,CASSPTPGLANEQYF
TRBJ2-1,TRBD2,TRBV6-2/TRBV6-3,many,TGTGCCAGCAGTTCGGTTCGACTAGCGGGAGGTAATGAGCAGTTCTTC,CASSSVRLAGGNEQFF
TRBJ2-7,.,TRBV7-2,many,TGTGCCAGCACGCTCCGGGCAGGGCTGGGCGAGCAGTACTTC,CASTLRAGLGEQYF
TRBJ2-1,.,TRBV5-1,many,TGCGCCAGCAGCTTGGTGGAGGGGGCTCGGGGTGAGCAGTTCTTC,CASSLVEGARGEQFF
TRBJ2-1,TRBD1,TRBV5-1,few,TGCGCCAGCAGCCTTACTGACAGGGACCCCAACAATGAGCAGTTCTTC,CASSLTDRDPNNEQFF
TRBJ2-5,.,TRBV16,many,TGTGCCAGCAGCCAATCAAGTCCGTGGGAGACCCAGTACTTC,CASSQSSPWETQYF
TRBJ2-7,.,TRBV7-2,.,TGTGCCAGCAGCTTAGCGTTTGATATCGGTATGGCTAACGGACCCTACGAGCAGTACTTC,CASSLAFDIGMANGPYEQYF
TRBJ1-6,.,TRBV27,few,TGTGCCAGCAGTTTTCGGGACCCACGCTCTGGGAATTCACCCCTCCACTTT,CASSFRDPRSGNSPLHF
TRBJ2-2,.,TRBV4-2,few,TGTGCCAGCAGCTATCGGGACGGGAACACCAGGGAGCTGTTTTTT,CASSYRDGNTRELFF
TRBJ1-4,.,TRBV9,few,TGTGCCAGCAGCGTGGGTCCAACTAATGAAAAACTGTTTTTT,CASSVGPTNEKLFF
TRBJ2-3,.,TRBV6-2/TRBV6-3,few,TGTGCCAGCAATAGGGCCCTACGGGGGGCTACTAGCACAGATACGCAGTATTTT,CASNRALRGATSTDTQYF
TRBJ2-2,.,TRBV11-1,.,TGTGCCAGCAGCTTCCGACCGGGGGGCTCTAACACCGGGGAGCTGTTTTTT,CASSFRPGGSNTGELFF
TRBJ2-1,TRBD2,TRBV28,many,TGTGCCAGCAGCTCCGGACTAGCTGAACCACATAGTGAGCAGTTCTTC,CASSSGLAEPHSEQFF
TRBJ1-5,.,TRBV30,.,TGTGCCTGGTGCCCCGATAGCAATCAGCCCCAGCATTTT,CAWCPDSNQPQHF
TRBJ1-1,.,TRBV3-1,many,TGTGCCAGCAGCCACGGACAGAGGAACACTGAAGCTTTCTTT,CASSHGQRNTEAFF
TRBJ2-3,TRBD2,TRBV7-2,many,TGTGCCAGCATCGACCTACCTCCTAGCGGGGCAGATACGCAGTATTTT,CASIDLPPSGADTQYF
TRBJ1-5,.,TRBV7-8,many,TGTGCCAGCAGCTTCTTCCCTGGGAGCAATCAGCCCCAGCATTTT,CASSFFPGSNQPQHF
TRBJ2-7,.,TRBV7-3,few,TGTGCCAGCAGCAGGGGGGGCGACAAAGCTGCCGAGCAGTACTTC,CASSRGGDKAAEQYF
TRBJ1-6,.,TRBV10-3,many,TGTGCCATCAGAGAAAGGACAAATAATTCACCCCTCCACTTT,CAIRERTNNSPLHF
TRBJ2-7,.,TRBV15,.,TGTGCCACCAGCTCTGGTTTTTACGAGCAGTACTTC,CATSSGFYEQYF
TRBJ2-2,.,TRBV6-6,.,TGTGCCAGCAGTTACTCGACGACCGGGGAGCTGTTTTTT,CASSYSTTGELFF
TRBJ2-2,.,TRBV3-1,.,TGTGCCAGCAGCCAAGTTTCGGCGACTAGTCCCGGGGAGCTGTTTTTT,CASSQVSATSPGELFF
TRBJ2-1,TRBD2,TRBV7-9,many,TGTGCCAGCAGCTTAGCGAAGCGGGAGGGCCCTCGGGATGAGCAGTTCTTC,CASSLAKREGPRDEQFF
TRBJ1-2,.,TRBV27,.,TGTGCCAGCAGGGGAAACACAGGGAACTATGGCTACACCTTC,CASRGNTGNYGYTF
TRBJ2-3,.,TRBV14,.,TGTGCCAGCAGCCACTACCCGGGACAGCAGTATTTT,CASSHYPGQQYF
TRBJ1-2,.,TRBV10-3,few,TGTGCCATCAGTGGGGAAGGGGCTAACTATGGCTACACCTTC,CAISGEGANYGYTF
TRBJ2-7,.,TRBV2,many,TGTGCCAGCGCGGTCGGTAGGGGTTACGAGCAGTACTTC,CASAVGRGYEQYF
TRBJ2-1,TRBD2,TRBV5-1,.,TGCGCCAGCGGGACTAGCGGGAGGAATGAGCAGTTCTTC,CASGTSGRNEQFF
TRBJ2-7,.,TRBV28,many,TGTGCCAGCAGACCCCCGGGCTCAAACTCTTACGAGCAGTACTTC,CASRPPGSNSYEQYF
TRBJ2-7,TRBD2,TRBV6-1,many,TGTGCCAGCAGGGCTAGCGGGAGTCGGTACGAGCAGTACTTC,CASRASGSRYEQYF
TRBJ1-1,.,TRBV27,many,TGTGCCAGCAGCCTAGGAGCAACAACTCGCACTGAAGCTTTCTTT,CASSLGATTRTEAFF
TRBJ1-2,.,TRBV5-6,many,TGTGCCAGCAGCTTCACGGGACAAACCTTCGGCTACACCTTC,CASSFTGQTFGYTF
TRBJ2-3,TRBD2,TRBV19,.,TGTGCCAGTACGGGGAGCGGGAGGGCCGCAGATACGCAGTATTTT,CASTGSGRAADTQYF
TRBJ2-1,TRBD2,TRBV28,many,TGTGCCAGCAGGATGGACGGGAGGGTCAATGAGCAGTTCTTC,CASRMDGRVNEQFF
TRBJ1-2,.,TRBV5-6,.,TGTGCCAGCAGCTCCGGGACGATAAACTATGGCTACACCTTC,CASSSGTINYGYTF